This T cell receptor beta chain emerged from a study of immune evolution from preneoplasia to lung adenocarcinoma. Germline assignment: CDR1 MDHEN and CDR2 SYDVKM. The CDR3 contains 14 residues. V was cut by 2 bases and J by 4 bases, with 11 bases left in between. Here immunoSEQ multiplex PCR was the method, and the copy in TCRdb shows in-frame clones only, minus some. The data show 6,000 to 7,500 clones, with around four fifths seen just once and approximately 5.8% held by the top ten. Sequencing was done on a sample of FFPE minimally invasive lung adenocarcinoma tissue. The V call is TRBV28, the J call TRBJ1-1; D gene unclear. The sequence was collected from a person between 50 and 69 years old with lung adenocarcinoma. The CDR3 here is CASSLGGRSTEAFF. CDR3 DNA sequence: TGTGCCAGCAGTTTAGGTGGGCGGAGCACTGAAGCTTTCTTT.